This TCR beta chain was observed in a study of T cell responses to AZD1222 COVID-19 vaccine. General study points: No repertoire was sampled before or during the peak T cell response, only after it.

Germline V gene lookup returns CDR1 MDHEN and CDR2 SYDVKM. The CDR3 consists of 13 residues. With V trimmed by 5 bases and J by 8 bases, 7 bases remained unmatched. Points on this clone: Its antigen remains unidentified.

Repertoires were generated with immunoSEQ multiplex PCR, while TCRdb's copy carries only in-frame clones and drops some. The sample consists of about 130,000 clones, 80% to 95% of them appearing once. The sequenced sample was peripheral blood, obtained 28 days after the second AZD1222 dose. This TCR was sampled from an adult who received the AZD1222 COVID-19 vaccine. V is TRBV28 and J is TRBJ1-2, with 8 bases matching TRBD1. The CDR3 reads CASSPGQEGGYTF. In DNA form, the CDR3 reads TGTGCCAGCAGTCCGGGACAGGAGGGCGGCTACACCTTC.